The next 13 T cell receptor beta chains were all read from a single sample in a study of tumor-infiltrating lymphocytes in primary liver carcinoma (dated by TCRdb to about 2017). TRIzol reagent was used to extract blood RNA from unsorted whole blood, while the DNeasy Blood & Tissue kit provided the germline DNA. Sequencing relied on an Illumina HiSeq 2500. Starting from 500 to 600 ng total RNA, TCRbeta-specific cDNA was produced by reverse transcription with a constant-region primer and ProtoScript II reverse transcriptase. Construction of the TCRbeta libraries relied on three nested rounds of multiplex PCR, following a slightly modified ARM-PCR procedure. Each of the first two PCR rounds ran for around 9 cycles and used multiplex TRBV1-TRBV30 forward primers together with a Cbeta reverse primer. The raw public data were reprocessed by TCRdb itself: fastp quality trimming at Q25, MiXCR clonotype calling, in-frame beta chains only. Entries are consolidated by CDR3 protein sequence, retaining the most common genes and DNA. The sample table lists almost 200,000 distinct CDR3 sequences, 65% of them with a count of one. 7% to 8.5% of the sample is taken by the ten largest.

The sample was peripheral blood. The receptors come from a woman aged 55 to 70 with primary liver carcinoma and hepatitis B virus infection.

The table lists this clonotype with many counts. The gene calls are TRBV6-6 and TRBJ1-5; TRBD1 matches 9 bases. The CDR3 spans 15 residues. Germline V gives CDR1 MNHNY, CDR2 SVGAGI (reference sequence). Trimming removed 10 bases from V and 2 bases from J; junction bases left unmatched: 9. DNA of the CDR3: TGTGCCACTTACAGGGGGCAGGGCGGCAATCAGCCCCAGCATTTT. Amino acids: CATYRGQGGNQPQHF.

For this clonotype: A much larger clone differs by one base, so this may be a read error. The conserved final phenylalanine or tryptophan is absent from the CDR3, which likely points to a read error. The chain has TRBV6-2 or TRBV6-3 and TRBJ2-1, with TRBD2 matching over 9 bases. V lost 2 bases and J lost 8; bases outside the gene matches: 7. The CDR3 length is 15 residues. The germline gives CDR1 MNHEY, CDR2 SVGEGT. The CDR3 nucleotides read TGTGCCAGCAGTTACCGAGCGGGAGGCAGAGATGAGCAGTTCTGC. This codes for CASSYRAGGRDEQFC.

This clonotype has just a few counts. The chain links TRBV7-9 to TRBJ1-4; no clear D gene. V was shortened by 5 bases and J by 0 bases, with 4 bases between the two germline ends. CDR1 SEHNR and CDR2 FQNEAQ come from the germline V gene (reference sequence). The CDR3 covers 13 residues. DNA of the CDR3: TGTGCCAGCAGCCGATCAACTAATGAAAAACTGTTTTTT. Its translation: CASSRSTNEKLFF.

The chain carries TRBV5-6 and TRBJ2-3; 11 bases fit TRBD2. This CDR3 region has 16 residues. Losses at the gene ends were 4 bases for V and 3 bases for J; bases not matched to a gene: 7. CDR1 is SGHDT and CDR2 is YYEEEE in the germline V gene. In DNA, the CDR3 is TGTGCCAGCAGCCTAACACTAGCGGGAGTGACAGATACGCAGTATTTT. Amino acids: CASSLTLAGVTDTQYF.

CDR3 sequence (DNA): TGCGCCAGCTGCGTACAAAGCGGGTCCTACGAGCAGTACTTC. Amino acid sequence: CASCVQSGSYEQYF. The chain is built from TRBV10-2 and TRBJ2-7, with a weak D call TRBD2 (6 bases). Germline CDR1 WSHSY, CDR2 SAAADI. The V end lost 8 bases, the J end lost 1 base, and 15 bases lay between the germline ends. This CDR3 has 14 residues.

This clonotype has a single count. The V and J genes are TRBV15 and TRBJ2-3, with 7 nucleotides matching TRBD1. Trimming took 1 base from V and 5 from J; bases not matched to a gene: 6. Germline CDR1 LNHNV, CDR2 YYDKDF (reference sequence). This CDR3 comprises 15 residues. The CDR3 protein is CATSRAGGLGDTQYF. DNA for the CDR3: TGTGCCACCAGCAGAGCAGGGGGTTTGGGAGATACGCAGTATTTT. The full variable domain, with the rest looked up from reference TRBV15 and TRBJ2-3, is DAMVIQNPRYQVTQFGKPVTLSCSQTLNHNVMYWYQQKSSQAPKLLFHYYDKDFNNEADTPDNFQSRRPNTSFCFLDIRSPGLGDTAMYLCATSRAGGLGDTQYFGPGTRLTVL.

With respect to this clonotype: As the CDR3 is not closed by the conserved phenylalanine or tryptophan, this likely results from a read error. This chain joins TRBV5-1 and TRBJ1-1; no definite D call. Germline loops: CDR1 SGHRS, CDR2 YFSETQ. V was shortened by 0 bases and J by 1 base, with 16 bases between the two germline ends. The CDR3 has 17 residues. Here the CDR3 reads CASSLETAGRGNTEAFY. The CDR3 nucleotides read TGCGCCAGCAGCTTGGAAACGGCGGGTCGCGGGAACACTGAAGCTTTCTAT.

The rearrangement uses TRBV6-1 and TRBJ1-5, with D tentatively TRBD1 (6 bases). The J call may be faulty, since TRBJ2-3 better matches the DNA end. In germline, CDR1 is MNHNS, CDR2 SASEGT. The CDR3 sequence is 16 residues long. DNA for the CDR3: TGTGCCAGGAGACACAGGGCTCAAAGGGCTGATCAGCCCCAGTATTTT. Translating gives CARRHRAQRADQPQYF.

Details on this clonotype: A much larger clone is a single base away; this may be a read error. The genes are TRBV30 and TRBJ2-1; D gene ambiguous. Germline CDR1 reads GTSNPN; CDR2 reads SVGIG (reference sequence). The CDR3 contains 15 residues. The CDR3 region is CAWSVQVGSYDEQFF. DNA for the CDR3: TGTGCCTGGAGTGTACAAGTAGGATCCTACGATGAGCAGTTCTTC.

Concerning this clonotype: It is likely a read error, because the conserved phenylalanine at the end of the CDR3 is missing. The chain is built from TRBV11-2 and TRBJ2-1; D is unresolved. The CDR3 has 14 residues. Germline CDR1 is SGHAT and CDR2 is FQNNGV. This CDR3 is CASSLDRYDNEQFS. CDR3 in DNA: TGTGCCAGTAGCTTAGACCGCTACGACAATGAGCAGTTCTCC.

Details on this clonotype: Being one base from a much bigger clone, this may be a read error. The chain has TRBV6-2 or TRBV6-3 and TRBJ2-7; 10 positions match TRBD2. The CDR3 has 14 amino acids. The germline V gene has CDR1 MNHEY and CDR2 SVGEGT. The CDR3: CVSSLAGAYYEQYF. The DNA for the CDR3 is TGTGTCAGCAGTCTAGCGGGAGCCTACTACGAGCAGTACTTC.

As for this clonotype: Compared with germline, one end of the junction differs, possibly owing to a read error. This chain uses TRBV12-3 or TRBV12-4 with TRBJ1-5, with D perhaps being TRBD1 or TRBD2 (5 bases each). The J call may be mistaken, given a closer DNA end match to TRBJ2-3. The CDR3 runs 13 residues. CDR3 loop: CGSSLVGRQPQYF. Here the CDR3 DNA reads TGTGGCAGCAGTTTGGTGGGACGGCAGCCCCAGTATTTT.

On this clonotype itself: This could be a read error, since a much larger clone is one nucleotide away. This chain's CDR3 is CASKNTGTQYF. CDR3 in DNA: TGTGCCAGCAAGAATACAGGGACCCAGTACTTC. The chain combines TRBV11-2 with TRBJ2-5, with D perhaps matching TRBD1 (5 bases). Looked up from germline, CDR1 is SGHAT and CDR2 is FQNNGV. This CDR3 region has 11 residues. V lost 7 bases to trimming and J lost 7 bases, with 10 bases between them.